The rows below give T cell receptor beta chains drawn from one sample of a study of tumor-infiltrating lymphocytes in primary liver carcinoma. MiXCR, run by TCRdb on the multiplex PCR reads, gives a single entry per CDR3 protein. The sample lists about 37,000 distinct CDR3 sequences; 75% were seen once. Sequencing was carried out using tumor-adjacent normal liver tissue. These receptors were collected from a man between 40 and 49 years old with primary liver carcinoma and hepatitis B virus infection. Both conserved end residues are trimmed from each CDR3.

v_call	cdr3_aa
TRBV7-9	ASSLVLQGWTREQF
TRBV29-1	SDSEGVTEAF
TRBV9	ASSVGTGGDKQY
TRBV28	ASSKYFEADNEQF
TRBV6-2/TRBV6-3	ASRLPWSNTGELF
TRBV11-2	ASSYIRNSYGQY
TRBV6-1	ASSAGTSHQPQH
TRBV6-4	ASSHSGDDTGELF
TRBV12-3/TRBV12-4	ANSRRRGPAEAL
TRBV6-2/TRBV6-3	ASRPLRQGKRETQY
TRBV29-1	NVDSWVGGYT
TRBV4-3	ASSQDLLYEQY
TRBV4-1	ASSGSVKTETF
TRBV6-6	ASSDFIGIRDNEQI
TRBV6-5	ASSYEDEQF
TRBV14	ASSVVVGWVNNEQF
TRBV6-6	ASSTGVITETF
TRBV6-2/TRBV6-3	ASSLLDRGHNEQF
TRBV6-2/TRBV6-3	DSSYSDNTGAF
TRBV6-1	ASNEGEGQGADTEAF
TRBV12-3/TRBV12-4	VSSHGRALSAF
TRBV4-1	ASSQESGRPQETQY